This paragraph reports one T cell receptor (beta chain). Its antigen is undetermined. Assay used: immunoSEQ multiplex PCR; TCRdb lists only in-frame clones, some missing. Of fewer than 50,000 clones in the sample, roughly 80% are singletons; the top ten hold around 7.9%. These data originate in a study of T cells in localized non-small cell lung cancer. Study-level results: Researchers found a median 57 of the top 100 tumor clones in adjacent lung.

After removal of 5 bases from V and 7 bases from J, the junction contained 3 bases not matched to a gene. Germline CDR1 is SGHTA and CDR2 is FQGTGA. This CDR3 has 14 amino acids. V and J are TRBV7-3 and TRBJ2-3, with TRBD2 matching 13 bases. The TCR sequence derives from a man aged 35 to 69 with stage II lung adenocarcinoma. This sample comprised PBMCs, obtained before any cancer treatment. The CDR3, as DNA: TGTGCCAGCAGCCCGGGACTAGCGGGAAATACGCAGTATTTT. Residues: CASSPGLAGNTQYF. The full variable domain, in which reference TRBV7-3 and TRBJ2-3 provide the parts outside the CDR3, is GAGVSQTPSNKVTEKGKYVELRCDPISGHTALYWYRQSLGQGPEFLIYFQGTGAADDSGLPNDRFFAVRPEGSVSTLKIQRTERGDSAVYLCASSPGLAGNTQYFGPGTRLTVL.